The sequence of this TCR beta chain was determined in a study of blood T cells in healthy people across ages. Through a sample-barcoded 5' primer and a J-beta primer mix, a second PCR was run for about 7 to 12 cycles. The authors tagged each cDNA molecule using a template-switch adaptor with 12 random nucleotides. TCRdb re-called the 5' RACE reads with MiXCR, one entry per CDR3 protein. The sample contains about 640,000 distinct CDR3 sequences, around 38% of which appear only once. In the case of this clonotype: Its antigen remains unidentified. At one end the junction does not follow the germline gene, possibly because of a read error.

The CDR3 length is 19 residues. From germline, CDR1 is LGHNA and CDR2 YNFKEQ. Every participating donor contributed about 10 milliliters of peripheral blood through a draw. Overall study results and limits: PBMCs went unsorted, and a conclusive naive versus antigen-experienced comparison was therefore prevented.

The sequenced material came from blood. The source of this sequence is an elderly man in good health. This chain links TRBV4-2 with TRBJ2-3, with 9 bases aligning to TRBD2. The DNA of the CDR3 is TGTGCCAGCAACCAAGAGGAACTAGCGGGTTACTCTAGCACAGATACGCAGTATTTT. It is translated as CASNQEELAGYSSTDTQYF.